What follows are 20 T cell receptor beta chains derived from one specimen sequenced in a study of cytomegalovirus exposure and HLA in healthy donors. Amplification used 60 Vbeta primers and 13 Jbeta primers. TCRdb's copy holds only in-frame clones and misses some; the assay was immunoSEQ multiplex PCR. The sample yields some 97,000 clones, 65% to 90% seen once. Sequencing was performed on PBMCs. Receptor source: a woman aged 18-30 years in good health and CMV-seronegative.

The chain employs TRBV9 and TRBJ2-7; 8 positions agree with TRBD1. Germline V gives CDR1 SGDLS, CDR2 YYNGEE. This CDR3 comprises 15 residues. The trim removed 3 bases at V and 4 bases at J, leaving 9 bases unmatched. The CDR3 reads CASSAGSGQVYEQYF. In nucleotides, the CDR3 is TGTGCCAGCAGCGCGGGATCGGGACAGGTGTACGAGCAGTACTTC. The whole variable domain, filled in from reference TRBV9 and TRBJ2-7, reads DSGVTQTPKHLITATGQRVTLRCSPRSGDLSVYWYQQSLDQGLQFLIQYYNGEERAKGNILERFSAQQFPDLHSELNLSSLELGDSALYFCASSAGSGQVYEQYFGPGTRLTVT.

The chain joins TRBV2 to TRBJ2-2; 8 positions agree with TRBD1. Germline CDR1 and CDR2: SNHLY and FYNNEI. V lost 4 bases, J lost 1 base, and 14 bases stayed unmatched. CDR3 length: 19 residues. The CDR3 reads CASSAEPGTGLLNTGELFF. For the CDR3, the DNA is TGTGCCAGCAGTGCCGAACCCGGGACAGGATTATTGAACACCGGGGAGCTGTTTTTT.

J is TRBJ2-7 and V is TRBV28; TRBD1 agrees at 7 bases. Germline CDR1 is MDHEN and CDR2 is SYDVKM. This CDR3 comprises 16 residues. V lost 4 bases and J lost 0; bases outside the gene matches: 9. CDR3 nucleotide sequence: TGTGCCAGCAGTTCCCCCCCCGGGACAGACTCCTACGAGCAGTACTTC. Amino acids: CASSSPPGTDSYEQYF.

This rearrangement joins TRBV6-1 to TRBJ2-7; TRBD1 aligns across 12 bases. Germline V gene sequence: CDR1 MNHNS, CDR2 SASEGT. V dropped 2 bases and J dropped 7; count of bases not matched to a gene: 6. The CDR3 extends over 15 amino acids. The CDR3 sequence is CASSEPGQGAQEQYF. CDR3 coding DNA: TGTGCCAGCAGTGAACCGGGACAGGGGGCGCAAGAGCAGTACTTC.

This clone came up a few times. The chain couples TRBV28 to TRBJ2-7; 9 bases fit TRBD2. The CDR3 is 13 amino acids. The V gene's germline CDR1 is MDHEN and CDR2 SYDVKM. V was pared by 6 bases and J by 6 bases, with 6 bases of the junction left unmatched. The CDR3 reads CASSRVAGVEQYF. DNA of the CDR3: TGTGCCAGCAGCCGGGTAGCGGGGGTCGAGCAGTACTTC.

The chain has TRBV27 and TRBJ2-5, with 9 bases fitting TRBD2. After removal of 6 bases from V and 4 bases from J, the junction contained 6 bases not matched to a gene. Germline CDR1 and CDR2: MNHEY and SMNVEV (reference sequence). The CDR3 extends over 14 amino acids. DNA for the CDR3: TGTGCCAGCAGGCGACTAGCGGAAATAGAGACCCAGTACTTC. Translating it yields CASRRLAEIETQYF.

The chain has TRBV19 and TRBJ1-2; TRBD1 might be the D (6 bases). Trimming stripped 5 bases from V and 8 bases from J, with 12 bases between. There are 12 residues in the CDR3. Germline CDR1 and CDR2: LNHDA and SQIVND (reference sequence). DNA of the CDR3: TGTGCCAGTAGTTTGGGGGCACTAGGCTACACCTTC. It is translated as CASSLGALGYTF.

The chain carries TRBV2 and TRBJ1-3; D possibly corresponds to TRBD1 (5 bases). The CDR3 runs to 14 residues. Germline V gene data show CDR1 as SNHLY and CDR2 as FYNNEI. V lost 3 bases to trimming and J lost 3 bases, with 9 bases between them. CDR3 region: CASSERQGGNTIYF. In DNA, the CDR3 is TGTGCCAGCAGTGAGAGGCAGGGTGGAAACACCATATATTTT.

The chain links TRBV10-2 to TRBJ2-7; no reliable D call. From germline, CDR1 is WSHSY and CDR2 SAAADI. The CDR3 length is 12 residues. V was shortened by 2 bases and J by 9 bases, with 11 bases between the two germline ends. Here the CDR3 reads CASSEGSGWQYF. The CDR3 DNA reads as TGCGCCAGCAGTGAGGGGTCAGGCTGGCAGTACTTC.

This rearrangement joins TRBV6-6 to TRBJ2-7; 10 bases align to TRBD2. V shed 5 bases and J 3 bases; nucleotides not matched to a gene: 7. Germline CDR1 and CDR2: MNHNY and SVGAGI (reference sequence). The CDR3 totals 15 residues. As DNA, the CDR3 is TGTGCCAGCAGTCCCGGACTAGCGGCTTTCTACGAGCAGTACTTC. Amino acids: CASSPGLAAFYEQYF.

There are a few counts of this clone. The genes are TRBV4-3 and TRBJ1-5; no clear D. Germline V gene data show CDR1 as LGHNA and CDR2 as YSLEER. The CDR3 extends over 14 amino acids. Trimming took off 0 bases at V and 7 bases at J, with 10 bases between the two ends. CDR3 protein: CASSQDLYIQPQHF. Here the CDR3 DNA reads TGCGCCAGCAGCCAAGATCTTTATATCCAGCCCCAGCATTTT.

The chain carries TRBV5-1 and TRBJ2-1; TRBD1 matches 9 bases. J was trimmed by 7 bases and V by 0 bases; bases with no gene match: 8. This CDR3 spans 16 amino acids. Germline values: CDR1 SGHRS, CDR2 YFSETQ. CDR3 DNA: TGCGCCAGCAGCTTGGGGGGGGACAGGGTTAGTAATGAGCAGTTCTTC. This gives the protein CASSLGGDRVSNEQFF.

The chain employs TRBV5-6 and TRBJ2-2, with D possibly matching TRBD1 (6 bases). CDR1 is SGHDT and CDR2 is YYEEEE in the germline V gene. The CDR3 runs 16 residues. Trimming removed 0 bases from V and 6 bases from J, with 15 bases in between. CDR3 region: CASSLGTEPVPGELFF. In DNA form, the CDR3 reads TGTGCCAGCAGCTTGGGGACAGAGCCCGTCCCCGGGGAGCTGTTTTTT.

The chain employs TRBV6-1 and TRBJ1-6, with D tentatively TRBD1 (5 bases). Trimming removed 9 bases from V and 8 bases from J, with 17 bases in between. Germline V gene sequence: CDR1 MNHNS, CDR2 SASEGT. CDR3 length: 14 residues. DNA for the CDR3: TGTGCCAGTGAGGAGGGACGTATCGATTCACCCCTCCACTTT. Translation: CASEEGRIDSPLHF.

The chain combines TRBV7-9 with TRBJ2-7; 7 nucleotides agree with TRBD2. The CDR3 has 14 residues. Germline CDR1 SEHNR, CDR2 FQNEAQ (reference sequence). J was trimmed by 4 bases and V by 2 bases; bases with no gene match: 5. The DNA of the CDR3 is TGTGCCAGCAGCTTACCCGCAGCGGGGTACGAGCAGTACTTC. Translated: CASSLPAAGYEQYF.

This clone was found once. The chain carries TRBV7-3 and TRBJ2-6, with 9 bases lining up with TRBD1. Trimming took 3 bases from V and 1 from J; bases not matched to a gene: 10. This CDR3 region has 19 residues. CDR1 and CDR2 from the germline V gene are SGHTA and FQGTGA. The CDR3 nucleotides read TGTGCCAGCAGCTTGACAGGGGGAGTATTAGGTTCTGGGGCCAACGTCCTGACTTTC. Protein product: CASSLTGGVLGSGANVLTF.

The chain links TRBV25-1 to TRBJ2-3; D remains unclear. Trimming cost V 7 bases and J 6 bases, with 11 bases left between them. This CDR3 has 12 residues. In germline, CDR1 is MGHDK, CDR2 SYGVNS. CDR3 residues: CASNSYADTQYF. The CDR3 nucleotides are TGTGCCAGCAACTCATATGCGGATACGCAGTATTTT.

This chain uses TRBV6-5 with TRBJ2-5; 7 nucleotides match TRBD1. This CDR3 spans 13 amino acids. Looked up from germline, CDR1 is MNHEY and CDR2 is SVGAGI. Unmatched junction bases numbered 11, after V lost 6 bases and J lost 10 bases. The DNA of the CDR3 is TGTGCCAGCAGCGCGACAGGGCCCGCTGGCCAGTACTTC. Translation: CASSATGPAGQYF.

The chain joins TRBV27 to TRBJ1-6; perhaps TRBD1 as D (6 bases). CDR1 is MNHEY and CDR2 is SMNVEV in the germline V gene (reference sequence). Trimming took off 8 bases at V and 7 bases at J, with 9 bases between the two ends. This CDR3 is built from 12 residues. In DNA, the CDR3 is TGTGCCAGCTCTGGACAGAATTCACCCCTCCACTTT. Translating gives CASSGQNSPLHF.

The chain is built from TRBV19 and TRBJ2-4; maybe TRBD2 (6 bases). This CDR3 has 14 residues. Germline V gives CDR1 LNHDA, CDR2 SQIVND (reference sequence). V lost 7 bases, J lost 0 bases, and 10 bases lay in between. CDR3 DNA: TGTGCCAGTATGAGCGGGCTAGCCAAAAACATTCAGTACTTC. It encodes CASMSGLAKNIQYF.